This T cell receptor (beta chain) was observed in a study of a mutant IDH1 vaccine in newly diagnosed glioma. Data came from immunoSEQ multiplex PCR; TCRdb stores just in-frame clones and leaves some out. This sample carries tens of thousands of clones, around four fifths of them seen once, and the ten largest clones take 4% to 5.5%. As for this clone: Its antigen is undetermined.

Study-level findings and limits: Pseudoprogression appeared independent of alterations in top peripheral clonotypes.

Regarding time point: week 47, end of study. In every dose of vaccine, 300 ug of mutant IDH1 20-mer peptide was given alongside topical imiquimod. Donors had new IDH1-mutant astrocytomas of WHO grade 3 or 4 (ATRX-lost). The CDR3 spans 16 residues. The germline V gene encodes CDR1 SEHNR and CDR2 FQNEAQ (reference sequence). This TCR was sampled from a man in his forties or fifties with glioma. This specimen consisted of PBMCs, obtained from a glioma patient whose treatment included an IDH1 peptide vaccine. The chain couples TRBV7-9 to TRBJ2-5, with 8 bases aligning to TRBD1. The J call may be incorrect, as the DNA end agrees better with TRBJ2-7. The CDR3 protein is CASSRPGTGVSYEQYF. CDR3 nucleotide sequence: TGTGCCAGCAGCCGTCCCGGGACAGGAGTCTCCTACGAGCAGTACTTC.